Listed below are T cell receptor beta chains from one sample, sequenced in a study of Graves' ophthalmopathy and Graves' hyperthyroidism. TCRdb independently ran MiXCR on the multiplex PCR reads; one entry per CDR3 protein. The table has 500,000 to 700,000 distinct CDR3 sequences, about two fifths seen once. The source material was peripheral blood or thyroid tissue (not recorded which). The receptors come from an adult man with Graves' hyperthyroidism. Both conserved end residues are part of each CDR3. Fields, in order: V gene, clone size, J gene, D gene, CDR3 protein, CDR3 DNA. The D gene is left open where the match is weak. A row's size may be missing; if present it is once, few, many or a size class.

>TRBV9|many|TRBJ1-3|-
CASSVSGDSGNTIYF
TGTGCCAGCAGCGTAAGTGGGGACTCTGGAAACACCATATATTTT
>TRBV2|-|TRBJ2-3|-
CASSVQGSASDTQYF
TGTGCCAGCAGTGTACAGGGTTCGGCTTCAGATACGCAGTATTTT
>TRBV10-3|-|TRBJ2-5|TRBD2
CAIRDTGTSGTQETQYF
TGTGCCATCCGTGACACGGGGACTAGCGGAACTCAAGAGACCCAGTACTTC
>TRBV2|many|TRBJ1-2|-
CASSEVRINYGYTF
TGTGCCAGCAGTGAGGTCAGGATTAACTATGGCTACACCTTC
>TRBV7-2|-|TRBJ2-7|-
CASRGAQAGYYEQYF
TGTGCCAGCAGGGGGGCTCAAGCGGGTTATTACGAGCAGTACTTC
>TRBV5-1|many|TRBJ2-5|-
CASFVGGGAETQYF
TGCGCCAGTTTCGTCGGTGGGGGCGCAGAGACCCAGTACTTC
>TRBV12-3/TRBV12-4|few|TRBJ2-2|-
CASSVGFSNTGELFF
TGTGCCAGCAGTGTTGGATTCTCGAACACCGGGGAGCTGTTTTTT
>TRBV16|-|TRBJ2-5|-
CASSLRLETQYF
TGTGCCAGCAGCCTGCGTTTGGAGACCCAGTACTTC
>TRBV24-1|-|TRBJ2-5|-
CATSGWTAKTQYF
TGTGCCACCAGTGGCTGGACTGCCAAAACCCAGTACTTC
>TRBV29-1|many|TRBJ1-1|TRBD1
CSVDDRVSPRNTEAFF
TGCAGCGTTGACGACAGGGTATCTCCCCGAAACACTGAAGCTTTCTTT
>TRBV28|few|TRBJ1-2|TRBD1
CAVSAGQGFYGYTF
TGTGCCGTCTCGGCGGGACAGGGGTTCTATGGCTACACCTTC
>TRBV7-6|many|TRBJ2-7|TRBD1
CASSPGTGAYEQYF
TGTGCCAGCAGCCCCGGGACAGGAGCCTACGAGCAGTACTTC
>TRBV2|many|TRBJ2-5|-
CAGATDMKETQYF
TGTGCCGGGGCAACAGATATGAAAGAGACCCAGTACTTC
>TRBV7-2|once|TRBJ2-6|-
CASSQEEDLTF
TGTGCCAGCAGCCAAGAAGAGGACCTGACTTTC
>TRBV20-1|many|TRBJ2-7|-
CSATKGTQEGEQYF
TGCAGTGCTACAAAGGGGACTCAGGAGGGGGAGCAGTACTTC
>TRBV12-3/TRBV12-4|many|TRBJ2-2|-
CASSLAARSVNAGELFF
TGTGCCAGCAGTTTAGCGGCTCGGTCCGTGAACGCCGGGGAGCTGTTTTTT
>TRBV7-8|once|TRBJ2-2|TRBD2
CASSQTTGTSGPTGELFF
TGTGCCAGCAGCCAAACCACCGGGACTAGCGGGCCCACCGGGGAGCTGTTTTTT
>TRBV12-3/TRBV12-4|many|TRBJ1-2|-
CASSQTTAQANYGYTF
TGTGCCAGCAGTCAAACCACAGCTCAGGCTAACTATGGCTACACCTTC
>TRBV24-1|-|TRBJ1-1|TRBD1
CASSTTGIGAEAFF
TGTGCCAGCAGTACGACAGGGATCGGCGCTGAAGCTTTCTTT
>TRBV9|few|TRBJ2-5|TRBD2
CASSPGGLAGGPSGETQYF
TGTGCCAGCAGCCCGGGGGGACTAGCGGGAGGGCCCTCCGGGGAGACCCAGTACTTC
>TRBV10-3|-|TRBJ2-3|TRBD1
CASSPTGGADTQYF
TGTGCCAGCAGCCCTACAGGGGGCGCAGATACGCAGTATTTT
>TRBV15|once|TRBJ2-5|-
CATSRDGVGTQYF
TGTGCCACCAGCAGAGACGGGGTAGGGACCCAGTACTTC
>TRBV7-8|-|TRBJ2-7|-
CASSLGALAGYPYEQYF
TGTGCCAGCAGCTTAGGGGCCCTCGCGGGGTACCCCTACGAGCAGTACTTC
>TRBV29-1|many|TRBJ1-2|-
CSVEDLQGHGYTF
TGCAGCGTTGAAGATCTCCAGGGACATGGCTACACCTTC
>TRBV7-8|many|TRBJ1-2|-
CASSLAHRSYGYTF
TGTGCCAGCAGCTTAGCCCACAGGTCCTATGGCTACACCTTC
>TRBV5-1|-|TRBJ2-5|-
CASRLRQVQETQYF
TGCGCCAGCAGACTTAGACAGGTCCAAGAGACCCAGTACTTC
>TRBV24-1|many|TRBJ2-2|TRBD1
CATSDLRGQGTGELFF
TGTGCCACCAGTGATTTGCGGGGACAGGGTACCGGGGAGCTGTTTTTT
>TRBV20-1|few|TRBJ2-1|TRBD2
CSARDGLAGGLEQFF
TGCAGTGCTAGAGACGGACTAGCGGGAGGGCTTGAGCAGTTCTTC
>TRBV12-3/TRBV12-4|-|TRBJ1-5|-
CASSVEVSNQPQHF
TGTGCCAGCAGTGTTGAGGTTAGCAATCAGCCCCAGCATTTT